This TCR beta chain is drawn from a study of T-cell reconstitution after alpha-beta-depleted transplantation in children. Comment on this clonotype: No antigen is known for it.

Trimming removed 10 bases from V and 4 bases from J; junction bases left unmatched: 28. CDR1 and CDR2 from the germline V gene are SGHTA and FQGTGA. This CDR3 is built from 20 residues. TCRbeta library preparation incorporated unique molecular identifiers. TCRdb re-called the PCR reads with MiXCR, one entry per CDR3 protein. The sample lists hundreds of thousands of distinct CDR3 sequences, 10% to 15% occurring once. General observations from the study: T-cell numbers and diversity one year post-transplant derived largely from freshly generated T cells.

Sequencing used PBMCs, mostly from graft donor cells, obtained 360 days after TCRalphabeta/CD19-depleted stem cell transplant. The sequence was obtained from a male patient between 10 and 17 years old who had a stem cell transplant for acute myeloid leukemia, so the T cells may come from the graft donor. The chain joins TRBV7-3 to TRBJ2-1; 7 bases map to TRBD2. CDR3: CATCPFPHNERGRVYNEQFF. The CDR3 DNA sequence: TGTGCCACCTGCCCTTTTCCCCACAACGAGCGGGGAAGGGTATACAATGAGCAGTTCTTC.